The 19 T cell receptor beta chains given below trace back to one sample, sequenced in a study of blood T cell repertoires in COVID-19. Sequenced by immunoSEQ multiplex PCR; TCRdb stores in-frame clones only, minus some. The table has about 40,000 clones, approximately 88% seen once. Sequencing input: peripheral blood. These receptors were collected from a woman between 70 and 85 years old with acute or convalescent COVID-19.

The J gene is TRBJ1-2, the V gene TRBV18; D is possibly TRBD1 (6 bases). V dropped 4 bases and J dropped 7 bases, with 16 bases sitting between them. The CDR3 is made up of 14 amino acids. CDR1 KGHSH and CDR2 LQKENI come from the germline V gene. CDR3 loop: CASSRARDKGGYTF. As DNA, the CDR3 is TGTGCCAGCTCACGCGCCCGGGACAAAGGTGGCTACACCTTC.

CDR3: CASSEEGRLAKNIQYF. The CDR3 DNA is TGTGCCAGCAGTGAAGAAGGCAGGCTCGCCAAAAACATTCAGTACTTC. The chain couples TRBV6-1 to TRBJ2-4; no firm D call. Germline assignment: CDR1 MNHNS and CDR2 SASEGT. The CDR3 spans 16 residues. Trimming removed 1 base at V and 1 base at J, with 11 bases between.

The chain combines TRBV6-6 with TRBJ1-2; D unresolved. The ends were cut back, 5 bases at V and 1 base at J, with 17 bases in the middle. Per germline, CDR1 MNHNY and CDR2 SVGAGI (reference sequence). This CDR3 has 16 amino acids. CDR3 nucleotide sequence: TGTGCCAGCAGTCCATTGGAGGGAATAAATAACTATGGCTACACCTTC. The encoded protein is CASSPLEGINNYGYTF.

V usage is TRBV5-4 and J usage is TRBJ2-2, with 7 bases identical to TRBD1. The junction had 5 bases not matched to a gene; V was cut back by 2 bases and J by 4 bases. Germline CDR1 and CDR2: SGHNT and YYREEE (reference sequence). The CDR3 is 15 residues long. The CDR3 loop is CASSFKAGGTGELFF. CDR3 DNA: TGTGCCAGCAGCTTTAAGGCAGGGGGCACCGGGGAGCTGTTTTTT.

V usage is TRBV27 and J usage is TRBJ1-4, with D perhaps TRBD1 (5 bases). Germline V CDR1 and CDR2: MNHEY, SMNVEV (reference sequence). This CDR3 region has 14 residues. The V and J ends lost 5 bases and 7 bases respectively, with 14 bases between them. Here the CDR3 reads CASSSGALGEKLFF. The CDR3 DNA reads as TGTGCCAGCAGTAGTGGGGCTCTTGGTGAAAAACTGTTTTTT.

The V gene is TRBV19, the J gene TRBJ2-1; perhaps TRBD1 as D (5 bases). The CDR3 consists of 14 residues. Per germline, CDR1 LNHDA and CDR2 SQIVND (reference sequence). Trimming shortened V by 2 bases and J by 5 bases, and 10 bases separated the two germline ends. The CDR3 region has the DNA TGTGCCAGTAGTATAATGGGGCCCCACAATGAGCAGTTCTTC. Amino acid sequence: CASSIMGPHNEQFF.

This chain joins TRBV6-2 or TRBV6-3 and TRBJ2-4; 7 bases line up with TRBD2. This CDR3 has 17 amino acids. The J segment lost 9 bases and the V segment lost 2 bases, leaving 16 bases of the junction unmatched. Germline CDR1 reads MNHEY; CDR2 reads SVGEGT. CDR3 nucleotides: TGTGCCAGCAGTTACCCCTTCTCGGGGGGACTACCATTCATTCAGTACTTC. Residues: CASSYPFSGGLPFIQYF.

The chain uses TRBV14 and TRBJ1-2; TRBD1 is a possible D gene (5 bases). Germline CDR1 reads SGHDN; CDR2 reads FVKESK. CDR3 length equals 14 residues. The V end lost 0 bases, the J end lost 4 bases, and 9 bases lay between the germline ends. The chain's CDR3 is CASSQDHRSYGYTF. The CDR3 DNA sequence: TGTGCCAGCAGCCAAGATCACAGGTCCTATGGCTACACCTTC.

V and J are TRBV7-3 and TRBJ2-1, with TRBD1 matching 9 bases. Germline CDR1 is SGHTA and CDR2 is FQGTGA. Losses at the gene ends were 5 bases for V and 7 bases for J; bases not matched to a gene: 9. CDR3 length: 15 amino acids. The CDR3 spells CASSPWTGARNEQFF. The CDR3 coding sequence is TGTGCCAGCAGCCCATGGACAGGGGCCAGGAATGAGCAGTTCTTC.

The chain has TRBV29-1 and TRBJ2-3; TRBD1 agrees at 8 bases. The germline V gene encodes CDR1 SQVTM and CDR2 ANQGSEA. CDR3 length: 14 amino acids. CDR3 DNA sequence: TGCAGTGAGCGCAGGACAGGGATTTCTGATACGCAGTATTTT. It translates to CSERRTGISDTQYF.

The chain employs TRBV24-1 and TRBJ2-3, with D maybe TRBD2 (6 bases). Trimming took off 5 bases at V and 3 bases at J, with 14 bases between the two ends. The CDR3 runs to 15 residues. CDR1 KGHDR and CDR2 SFDVKD come from the germline V gene. The CDR3 coding sequence is TGTGCCACCAGTGCCAGGACGGCGGGGACAGATACGCAGTATTTT. Translated: CATSARTAGTDTQYF.

The chain recombines TRBV10-2 with TRBJ2-5, with D maybe TRBD2 (5 bases). Trimming took 0 bases from V and 4 from J, leaving 6 bases between them. CDR1 is WSHSY, CDR2 SAAADI, per germline. This CDR3 contains 13 residues. CDR3 in DNA: TGCGCCAGCAGTGAGTCACTAGGAGAGACCCAGTACTTC. It translates to CASSESLGETQYF.

The gene calls are TRBV24-1 and TRBJ2-3, with a possible D match to TRBD2 (6 bases). CDR1 is KGHDR, CDR2 SFDVKD, per germline. Trimming removed 3 bases at V and 7 bases at J, with 16 bases between. CDR3 length equals 15 residues. CDR3: CATSDAATSSHTQYF. In nucleotides, the CDR3 is TGTGCCACCAGTGATGCAGCGACTAGTTCGCATACGCAGTATTTT.

This chain connects TRBV6-5 to TRBJ1-1, with D possibly TRBD1 on 5 matching bases. The germline CDR1 and CDR2 sequences are MNHEY and SVGAGI. This CDR3 region has 16 residues. V was pared by 0 bases and J by 3 bases, with 14 bases between. CDR3 residues: CASSYSVGGSYTEAFF. CDR3 coding DNA: TGTGCCAGCAGTTACTCAGTCGGGGGGTCTTACACTGAAGCTTTCTTT.

This chain connects TRBV6-5 to TRBJ1-4; 7 bases fit TRBD1. CDR1 and CDR2 from the germline V gene are MNHEY and SVGAGI. V lost 4 bases, J lost 8 bases, and 7 bases stayed unmatched. The CDR3 totals 14 residues. CDR3 DNA sequence: TGTGCCAGCAGTTTTATGCAGGGGGACGAAAAACTGTTTTTT. It codes for CASSFMQGDEKLFF.

The V and J genes are TRBV7-8 and TRBJ2-1; 9 nucleotides align to TRBD1. The CDR3 sequence is 15 residues long. From germline, CDR1 is SGHVS and CDR2 FQNEAQ. V dropped 2 bases and J dropped 9; count of bases not matched to a gene: 8. CDR3 in DNA: TGTGCCAGCAGCTTAATGGGACAGGGTACGGGTGAGCAGTTCTTC. Translating it yields CASSLMGQGTGEQFF. The whole variable domain, filled in from reference TRBV7-8 and TRBJ2-1, reads GAGVSQSPRYKVAKRGQDVALRCDPISGHVSLFWYQQALGQGPEFLTYFQNEAQLDKSGLPSDRFFAERPEGSVSTLKIQRTQQEDSAVYLCASSLMGQGTGEQFFGPGTRLTVL.

V and J are TRBV7-3 and TRBJ1-1, with 10 bases aligning to TRBD1. Germline lookup yields CDR1 SGHTA and CDR2 FQGTGA. The CDR3 totals 16 residues. Trimming removed 4 bases from V and 1 base from J; junction bases left unmatched: 6. The CDR3 region has the DNA TGTGCCAGCAGCTCCGCGACAGGGGGCACGAACACTGAAGCTTTCTTT. The encoded protein is CASSSATGGTNTEAFF.

The rearrangement uses TRBV27 and TRBJ2-1, with 7 bases identical to TRBD2. The V gene's germline CDR1 is MNHEY and CDR2 SMNVEV (reference sequence). The CDR3 covers 15 residues. With V trimmed by 1 base and J by 7 bases, 7 bases remained unmatched. CDR3 coding DNA: TGTGCCAGCAGTTTATTTGGGGACTACTGGAATGAGCAGTTCTTC. It is translated as CASSLFGDYWNEQFF.

The CDR3 spells CASSHKDFRGSGSEQYV. The CDR3 region has the DNA TGTGCCAGCAGCCATAAAGACTTCAGGGGCTCGGGAAGCGAGCAGTACGTC. The V and J genes are TRBV5-6 and TRBJ2-7; tentatively, D is TRBD1 (6 bases). The germline V gene encodes CDR1 SGHDT and CDR2 YYEEEE. CDR3 length: 17 residues. V was cut by 4 bases and J by 6 bases, with 26 bases left in between.